The 30 T cell receptor beta chains below were found in one sample sequenced in a study of blood T cell repertoires in COVID-19. The assay was immunoSEQ multiplex PCR, and TCRdb's table has in-frame clones only and misses some. The sample has 85,000 to 95,000 clones, approximately 86% seen once. What was sequenced was peripheral blood. These receptors were taken from an elderly woman with acute or convalescent COVID-19.

This chain joins TRBV6-5 and TRBJ1-4; 9 bases are a match to TRBD1. Germline assignment: CDR1 MNHEY and CDR2 SVGAGI. The V gene end was trimmed by 5 bases and the J gene end by 10 bases; junction bases not matched to a gene: 5. This CDR3 has 13 residues. This CDR3 is CASSPGTGLKLFF. Written as DNA, the CDR3 is TGTGCCAGCAGTCCCGGGACAGGGCTAAAACTGTTTTTT.

The chain links TRBV7-2 to TRBJ2-1; 13 nucleotides agree with TRBD2. Germline trimming cut 6 bases from V and 0 bases from J; bases unmatched to any gene: 5. This CDR3 has 17 amino acids. From germline, CDR1 is SGHTA and CDR2 FQGNSA. The CDR3: CASRRTSGGYSYNEQFF. The CDR3, as DNA: TGTGCCAGCAGACGGACTAGCGGGGGATACTCCTACAATGAGCAGTTCTTC.

V is TRBV5-6 and J is TRBJ2-2; 9 positions match TRBD2. The CDR3 totals 14 residues. The trim removed 7 bases at V and 5 bases at J, leaving 6 bases unmatched. The V gene's germline CDR1 is SGHDT and CDR2 YYEEEE. CDR3 in amino acids: CASSQSGGTGELFF. The DNA for the CDR3 is TGTGCCAGCTCCCAGAGCGGGGGGACCGGGGAGCTGTTTTTT.

The V call is TRBV9, the J call TRBJ2-5, with 11 nucleotides matching TRBD2. V lost 4 bases, J lost 3 bases, and 8 bases stayed unmatched. This CDR3 is 16 amino acids long. Germline V gene sequence: CDR1 SGDLS, CDR2 YYNGEE. In DNA form, the CDR3 reads TGTGCCAGCAGCCCCAATAGCGGGGGGGCAAAAGAGACCCAGTACTTC. As protein: CASSPNSGGAKETQYF.

The chain has TRBV18 and TRBJ1-1, with a tentative D call TRBD1 (6 bases). Germline lookup yields CDR1 KGHSH and CDR2 LQKENI. Trimming pared 2 bases from V and 5 bases from J, leaving 18 bases between. This CDR3 has 16 residues. DNA of the CDR3: TGTGCCAGCTCACCAGGGGCAGCAGGGGCAAAGACTGAAGCTTTCTTT. This sequence encodes CASSPGAAGAKTEAFF.

This clone was recorded once. The chain uses TRBV19 and TRBJ2-2; D may be TRBD1 (5 bases). CDR1 is LNHDA, CDR2 SQIVND, per germline (reference sequence). Deletions cut 6 bases from V and 4 bases from J, with 18 bases between. The CDR3 is made up of 16 amino acids. CDR3 sequence reads: CASSTSGNRITGELFF. The DNA for the CDR3 is TGTGCCAGTAGCACCTCAGGGAATAGGATCACCGGGGAGCTGTTTTTT.

This clone was picked up a small number of times. The V and J genes are TRBV7-2 and TRBJ2-1, with TRBD1 matching over 7 bases. Trimming took 6 bases from V and 9 from J; bases not matched to a gene: 11. This CDR3 spans 14 amino acids. The V gene's germline CDR1 is SGHTA and CDR2 FQGNSA. The CDR3 loop is CASSWDSLRSEQFF. In nucleotides, the CDR3 is TGTGCCAGCAGTTGGGACAGTCTTAGGAGTGAGCAGTTCTTC.

This clone was picked up one time. V is TRBV24-1 and J is TRBJ2-3; the match to TRBD1 covers 7 bases. The trim removed 3 bases at V and 2 bases at J, leaving 4 bases unmatched. The V gene's germline CDR1 is KGHDR and CDR2 SFDVKD. This CDR3 spans 15 amino acids. The CDR3 DNA reads as TGTGCCACCAGTGATCCGGGACAGCCCACAGATACGCAGTATTTT. Translation gives CATSDPGQPTDTQYF.

The chain has TRBV27 and TRBJ1-1; 8 positions agree with TRBD1. The ends lost 7 bases at V and 7 bases at J; junction bases unmatched: 8. From germline, CDR1 is MNHEY and CDR2 SMNVEV (reference sequence). The CDR3 consists of 13 residues. CDR3 DNA: TGTGCCAGCACCTACGCAGGGGGCGGTGAAGCTTTCTTT. Translated, it gives CASTYAGGGEAFF.

This clone appeared a few times. V gene TRBV2 combines with J gene TRBJ1-1; D may be TRBD1 (6 bases). This CDR3 region has 13 residues. Germline-derived CDR1 and CDR2 are SNHLY and FYNNEI. V was trimmed by 4 bases and J by 3 bases, leaving 9 bases between them. The CDR3 sequence is CASSVQGYTEAFF. The DNA for the CDR3 is TGTGCCAGCAGTGTACAGGGTTACACTGAAGCTTTCTTT.

The table lists this clone with a few counts. This chain links TRBV10-3 with TRBJ1-6; D unresolved. The ends were cut back, 2 bases at V and 9 bases at J, with 8 bases in the middle. The CDR3 extends over 13 amino acids. CDR1 ENHRY and CDR2 SYGVKD come from the germline V gene. The CDR3 DNA sequence: TGTGCCATCAGTGAGCCCTCCTCTTCACCCCTCCACTTT. This translates into CAISEPSSSPLHF.

The CDR3 DNA follows: TGTGCCAGCAGTTCCGACAGGGAAAAACTCTTCTACAATGAGCAGTTCTTC. This translates into CASSSDREKLFYNEQFF. This chain connects TRBV2 to TRBJ2-1; TRBD1 matches 7 bases. The germline V gene encodes CDR1 SNHLY and CDR2 FYNNEI. The CDR3 is 17 residues long. Germline trimming cut 5 bases from V and 3 bases from J; bases unmatched to any gene: 13.

The V gene is TRBV19, the J gene TRBJ1-3, with D possibly TRBD1 on 6 matching bases. The CDR3 runs to 16 residues. Trimming stripped 3 bases from V and 2 bases from J, with 14 bases between. From germline, CDR1 is LNHDA and CDR2 SQIVND (reference sequence). Here the CDR3 reads CASSIGTGRPGNTIYF. The CDR3 bases are TGTGCCAGTAGTATTGGTACAGGGAGACCTGGAAACACCATATATTTT.

V is TRBV5-1 and J is TRBJ2-2, with a possible D match to TRBD2 (6 bases). The ends were cut back, 1 base at V and 5 bases at J, with 12 bases in the middle. Germline V gene data show CDR1 as SGHRS and CDR2 as YFSETQ. The CDR3 length is 15 residues. For the CDR3, the DNA is TGCGCCAGCAGCTTGCTTATTGCGGGGACCGGGGAGCTGTTTTTT. Residues: CASSLLIAGTGELFF.

The CDR3 nucleotides are TGTGCCAGCAGTGAATCGGGGAGCGGGGGGGACAATGAGCAGTTCTTC. This gives the protein CASSESGSGGDNEQFF. The chain links TRBV25-1 to TRBJ2-1; 10 bases line up with TRBD2. Unmatched junction bases numbered 5, after V lost 1 base and J lost 5 bases. This CDR3 comprises 16 residues. CDR1 and CDR2 (germline): MGHDK, SYGVNS.

V is TRBV7-3 and J is TRBJ2-2; TRBD1 aligns across 7 bases. The junction had 1 base not matched to a gene; V was cut back by 2 bases and J by 1 base. Per the germline V gene, CDR1 is SGHTA and CDR2 is FQGTGA. The CDR3 runs to 15 residues. The CDR3 DNA reads TGTGCCAGCAGCTTACGACAGGGGAACACCGGGGAGCTGTTTTTT. It translates to CASSLRQGNTGELFF.

This rearrangement joins TRBV3-1 (or the pseudogene TRBV3-2) to TRBJ1-5, with D unresolved. The length of the CDR3 is 13 residues. Per germline, CDR1 LGHDT and CDR2 YNNKEL (reference sequence). The V end was cut by 1 base, the J end by 5 bases, with 6 bases between. This CDR3 is CASSQASYQPQHF. In DNA form, the CDR3 reads TGTGCCAGCAGCCAAGCCAGTTATCAGCCCCAGCATTTT.

The genes are TRBV7-9 and TRBJ2-1, with 10 nucleotides matching TRBD2. Germline trimming cut 5 bases from V and 7 bases from J; bases unmatched to any gene: 5. This CDR3 region has 14 residues. Per the germline V gene, CDR1 is SEHNR and CDR2 is FQNEAQ (reference sequence). The CDR3 region is CASSSGGASNEQFF. CDR3 DNA: TGTGCCAGCAGCAGCGGGGGGGCCTCGAATGAGCAGTTCTTC.

This clone appeared once. The chain uses TRBV9 and TRBJ1-2; 9 bases line up with TRBD1. This CDR3 region has 18 residues. V trimming: 0 bases; J trimming: 2 bases; junction bases outside the gene matches: 11. The V gene's germline CDR1 is SGDLS and CDR2 YYNGEE. The CDR3 is CASSVDSDRGFGNYGYTF. CDR3 in DNA: TGTGCCAGCAGCGTAGACTCGGACAGGGGTTTCGGGAACTATGGCTACACCTTC.

The CDR3 reads CASSYSGQGSEQYF. The DNA of the CDR3 is TGTGCCAGCAGTTACTCGGGACAGGGTTCCGAGCAGTACTTC. V gene TRBV6-5 combines with J gene TRBJ2-7, with 9 bases matching TRBD1. Germline trimming cut 0 bases from V and 6 bases from J; bases unmatched to any gene: 3. The CDR3 runs 14 residues. Looked up from germline, CDR1 is MNHEY and CDR2 is SVGAGI.

The chain is built from TRBV10-3 and TRBJ1-6; D may be TRBD1 (6 bases). Trimming took 5 bases from V and 3 from J, leaving 11 bases between them. This CDR3 is built from 15 residues. Germline V gene sequence: CDR1 ENHRY, CDR2 SYGVKD. The CDR3 nucleotides are TGTGCCATCAGTCTAGGCAGGGGCTATAATTCACCCCTCCACTTT. It yields the protein CAISLGRGYNSPLHF.

This clone was recorded only once. V usage is TRBV7-9 and J usage is TRBJ1-1; the D is unclear. The CDR3 runs 13 residues. Looked up from germline, CDR1 is SEHNR and CDR2 is FQNEAQ (reference sequence). CDR3 residues: CAAGGRKDTEAFF. The DNA of the CDR3 is TGTGCAGCCGGAGGCAGGAAGGACACTGAAGCTTTCTTT. The variable domain in full, completed from reference TRBV7-9 and TRBJ1-1, reads DTGVSQNPRHKITKRGQNVTFRCDPISEHNRLYWYRQTLGQGPEFLTYFQNEAQLEKSRLLSDRFSAERPKGSFSTLEIQRTEQGDSAMYLCAAGGRKDTEAFFGQGTRLTVV.

The chain recombines TRBV18 with TRBJ2-7, with D perhaps matching TRBD1 (5 bases). Per the germline V gene, CDR1 is KGHSH and CDR2 is LQKENI. The V end lost 3 bases, the J end lost 5 bases, and 14 bases lay between the germline ends. This CDR3 region has 14 residues. The DNA for the CDR3 is TGTGCCAGCTCACCGCAGGGTCCCAATGACGAGCAGTACTTC. Its protein product is CASSPQGPNDEQYF. The full variable domain, rest sourced from reference TRBV18 and TRBJ2-7, is NAGVMQNPRHLVRRRGQEARLRCSPMKGHSHVYWYRQLPEEGLKFMVYLQKENIIDESGMPKERFSAEFPKEGPSILRIQQVVRGDSAAYFCASSPQGPNDEQYFGPGTRLTVT.

V and J are TRBV18 and TRBJ2-7; D not certain. Trimming pared 3 bases from V and 2 bases from J, leaving 11 bases between. CDR1 and CDR2 from the germline V gene are KGHSH and LQKENI. The CDR3 has 14 amino acids. The CDR3 DNA is TGTGCCAGCTCACCGTCTCGAAAGCCCTACGAGCAGTACTTC. It codes for CASSPSRKPYEQYF.

This clone was observed a single time. This chain joins TRBV6-6 and TRBJ1-2; D call uncertain. Germline-derived CDR1 and CDR2 are MNHNY and SVGAGI (reference sequence). V shed 2 bases and J shed 7 bases, with 11 bases lying between them. The length of the CDR3 is 13 residues. Here the CDR3 DNA reads TGTGCCAGCAGTTACGAGAGATTATCTGGCTACACCTTC. Amino acids: CASSYERLSGYTF.

The rearrangement joins TRBV5-1 to TRBJ1-4; 12 bases line up with TRBD1. CDR3 length equals 16 residues. CDR1 is SGHRS and CDR2 is YFSETQ in the germline V gene. J was trimmed by 8 bases and V by 4 bases; bases with no gene match: 9. Here the CDR3 reads CASSRGTGGLEEKLFF. The CDR3 DNA is TGCGCCAGCAGCCGGGGGACAGGGGGCTTAGAGGAAAAACTGTTTTTT.

The chain recombines TRBV2 with TRBJ2-1, with D perhaps TRBD1 (6 bases). The germline V gene has CDR1 SNHLY and CDR2 FYNNEI. V gave up 5 bases and J gave up 6 bases, with 17 bases separating them. The CDR3 has 15 residues. CDR3: CASSRTGKKTNEQFF. In nucleotides, the CDR3 is TGTGCCAGCAGTCGAACAGGGAAGAAGACCAATGAGCAGTTCTTC.

The chain couples TRBV9 to TRBJ2-2; D may be TRBD1 (5 bases). Germline V gene sequence: CDR1 SGDLS, CDR2 YYNGEE. Trimming removed 4 bases at V and 3 bases at J, with 10 bases between. The CDR3 is 14 amino acids. CDR3 sequence reads: CASSTRTYTGELFF. Written as DNA, the CDR3 is TGTGCCAGCAGCACACGGACATACACCGGGGAGCTGTTTTTT.

Worth noting for this clone: The same CDR3 can be traced to other DNA sequences in this sample. The CDR3: CASSYRDRGYEQYF. DNA of the CDR3: TGTGCCAGCAGTTACCGGGACAGGGGGTACGAGCAGTACTTC. V usage is TRBV6-5 and J usage is TRBJ2-7; the match to TRBD1 covers 11 bases. V lost 2 bases and J lost 4; bases outside the gene matches: 1. There are 14 residues in the CDR3. Germline V lookup: CDR1 MNHEY, CDR2 SVGAGI.

The V and J genes are TRBV10-3 and TRBJ1-6; 9 bases line up with TRBD1. Looked up from germline, CDR1 is ENHRY and CDR2 is SYGVKD. With V trimmed by 7 bases and J by 9 bases, 7 bases remained unmatched. The CDR3 is 14 residues long. CDR3 amino acids: CAINRDRVGSPLHF. CDR3 in DNA: TGTGCCATCAACCGGGACAGGGTGGGTTCACCCCTCCACTTT.